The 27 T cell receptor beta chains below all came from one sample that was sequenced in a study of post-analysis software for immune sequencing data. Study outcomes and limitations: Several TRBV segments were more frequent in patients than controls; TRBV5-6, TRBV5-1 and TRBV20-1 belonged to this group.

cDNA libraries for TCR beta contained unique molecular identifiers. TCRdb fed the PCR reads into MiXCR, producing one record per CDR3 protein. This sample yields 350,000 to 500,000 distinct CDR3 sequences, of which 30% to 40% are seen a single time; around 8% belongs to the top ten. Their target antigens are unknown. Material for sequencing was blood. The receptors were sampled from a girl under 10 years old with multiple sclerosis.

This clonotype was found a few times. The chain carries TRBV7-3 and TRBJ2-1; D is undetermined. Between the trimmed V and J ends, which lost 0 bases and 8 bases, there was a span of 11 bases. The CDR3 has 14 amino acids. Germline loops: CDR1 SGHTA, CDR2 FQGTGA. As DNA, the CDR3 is TGTGCCAGCAGCTTAACAGGGTCCGTTTATGAGCAGTTCTTC. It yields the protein CASSLTGSVYEQFF.

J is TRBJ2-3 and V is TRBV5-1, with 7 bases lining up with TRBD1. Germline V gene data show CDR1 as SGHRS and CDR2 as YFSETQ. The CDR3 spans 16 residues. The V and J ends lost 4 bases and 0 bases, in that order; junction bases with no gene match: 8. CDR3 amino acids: CASSVWDRRSTDTQYF. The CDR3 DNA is TGCGCCAGCAGCGTCTGGGACAGACGGAGCACAGATACGCAGTATTTT.

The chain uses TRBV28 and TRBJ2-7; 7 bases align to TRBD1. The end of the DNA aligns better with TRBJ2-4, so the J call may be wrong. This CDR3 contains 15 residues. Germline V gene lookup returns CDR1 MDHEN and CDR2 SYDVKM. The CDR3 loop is CASSLVQGVGDIQYF. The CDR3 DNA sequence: TGTGCCAGCAGTTTAGTTCAGGGGGTAGGAGACATTCAGTACTTC.

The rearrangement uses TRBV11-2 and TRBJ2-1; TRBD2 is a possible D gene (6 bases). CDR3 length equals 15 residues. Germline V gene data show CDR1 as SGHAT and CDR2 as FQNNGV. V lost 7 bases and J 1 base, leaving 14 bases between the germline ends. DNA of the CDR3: TGTGCCAGCAAGGAACCCGGGGGTTCCTACAATGAGCAGTTCTTC. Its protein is CASKEPGGSYNEQFF.

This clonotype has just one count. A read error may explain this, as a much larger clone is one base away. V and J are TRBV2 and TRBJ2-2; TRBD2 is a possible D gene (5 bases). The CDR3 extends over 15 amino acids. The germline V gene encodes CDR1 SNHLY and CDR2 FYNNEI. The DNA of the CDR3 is TGTGCCAGCAGCGGCGGGCCGGGGAACACCGGGGAGCGGTTTTTT. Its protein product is CASSGGPGNTGERFF.

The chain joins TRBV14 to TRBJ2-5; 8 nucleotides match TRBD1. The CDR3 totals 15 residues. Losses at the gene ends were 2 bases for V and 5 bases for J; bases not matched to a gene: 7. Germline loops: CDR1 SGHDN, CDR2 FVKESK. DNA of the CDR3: TGTGCCAGCAGCCAAAGGGACAGGCAAGGGGAGACCCAGTACTTC. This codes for CASSQRDRQGETQYF.

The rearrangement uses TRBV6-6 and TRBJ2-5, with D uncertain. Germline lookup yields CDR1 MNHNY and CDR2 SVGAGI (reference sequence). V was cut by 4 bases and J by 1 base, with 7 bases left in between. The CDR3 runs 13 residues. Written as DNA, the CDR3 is TGTGCCAGCAGTTGGAGTTGCCAAGAGACCCAGTACTTC. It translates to CASSWSCQETQYF.

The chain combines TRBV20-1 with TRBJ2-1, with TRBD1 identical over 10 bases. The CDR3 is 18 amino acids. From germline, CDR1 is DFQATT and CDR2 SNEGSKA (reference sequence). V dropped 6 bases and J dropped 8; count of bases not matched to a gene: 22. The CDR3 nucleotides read TGCAGTGCCCTCGACCGTAGACGCTGGACAGGGGGAGGGGATGAGCAGTTCTTC. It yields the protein CSALDRRRWTGGGDEQFF.

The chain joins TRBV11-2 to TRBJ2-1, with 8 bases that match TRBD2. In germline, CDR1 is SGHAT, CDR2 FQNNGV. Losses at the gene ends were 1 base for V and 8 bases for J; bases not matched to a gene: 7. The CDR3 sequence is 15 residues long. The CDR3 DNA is TGTGCCAGCAGCTTAGTTCGACTAGCGCCGGATGAGCAGTTCTTC. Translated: CASSLVRLAPDEQFF.

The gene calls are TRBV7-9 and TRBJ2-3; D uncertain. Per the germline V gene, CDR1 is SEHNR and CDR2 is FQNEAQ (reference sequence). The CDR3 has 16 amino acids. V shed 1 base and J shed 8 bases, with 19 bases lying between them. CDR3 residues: CASSLGPRQPPRTQYF. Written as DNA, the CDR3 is TGTGCCAGCAGCTTAGGGCCCCGGCAGCCGCCCCGTACGCAGTATTTT.

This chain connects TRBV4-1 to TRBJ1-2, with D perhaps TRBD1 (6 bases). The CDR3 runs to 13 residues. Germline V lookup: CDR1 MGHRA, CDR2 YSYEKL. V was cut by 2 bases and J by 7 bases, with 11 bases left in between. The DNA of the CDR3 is TGCGCCAGCAGCCAAATAACAGGGCCTGGCTACACCTTC. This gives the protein CASSQITGPGYTF.

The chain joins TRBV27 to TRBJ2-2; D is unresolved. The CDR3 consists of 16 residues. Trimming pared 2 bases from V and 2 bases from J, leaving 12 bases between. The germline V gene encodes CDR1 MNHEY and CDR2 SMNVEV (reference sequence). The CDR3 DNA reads TGTGCCAGCAGTTTACTAACAGTTTTAAACACCGGGGAGCTGTTTTTT. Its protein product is CASSLLTVLNTGELFF.

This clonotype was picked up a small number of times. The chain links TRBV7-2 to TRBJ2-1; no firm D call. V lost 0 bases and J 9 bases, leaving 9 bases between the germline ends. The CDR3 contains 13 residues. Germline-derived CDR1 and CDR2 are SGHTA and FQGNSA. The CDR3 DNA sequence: TGTGCCAGCAGCTTAGCTTGGAAAAGTGAGCAGTTCTTC. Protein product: CASSLAWKSEQFF. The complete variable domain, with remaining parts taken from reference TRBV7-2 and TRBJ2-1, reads GAGVSQSPSNKVTEKGKDVELRCDPISGHTALYWYRQSLGQGLEFLIYFQGNSAPDKSGLPSDRFSAERTGGSVSTLTIQRTQQEDSAVYLCASSLAWKSEQFFGPGTRLTVL.

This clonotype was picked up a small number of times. DNA of the CDR3: TGTGCCAGCAGCTTATTGGACACCGGGGAGCTGTTTTTT. This sequence encodes CASSLLDTGELFF. The chain links TRBV7-9 to TRBJ2-2; D unresolved. Germline V gives CDR1 SEHNR, CDR2 FQNEAQ (reference sequence). The CDR3 has 13 residues. V lost 2 bases and J 3 bases, leaving 4 bases between the germline ends.

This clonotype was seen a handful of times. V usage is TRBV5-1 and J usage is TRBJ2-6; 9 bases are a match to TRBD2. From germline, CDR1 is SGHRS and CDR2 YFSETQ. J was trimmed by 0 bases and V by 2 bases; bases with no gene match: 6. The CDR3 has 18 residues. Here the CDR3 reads CASSLLAGRNSGANVLTF. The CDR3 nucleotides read TGCGCCAGCAGCTTACTAGCGGGCCGCAACTCTGGGGCCAACGTCCTGACTTTC.

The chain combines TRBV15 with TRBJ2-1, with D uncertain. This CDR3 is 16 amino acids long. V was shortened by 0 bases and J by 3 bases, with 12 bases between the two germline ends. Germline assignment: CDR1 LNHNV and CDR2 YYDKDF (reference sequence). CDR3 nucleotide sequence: TGTGCCACCAGCAGAGATTTGCAGAACTACTACAATGAGCAGTTCTTC. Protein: CATSRDLQNYYNEQFF.

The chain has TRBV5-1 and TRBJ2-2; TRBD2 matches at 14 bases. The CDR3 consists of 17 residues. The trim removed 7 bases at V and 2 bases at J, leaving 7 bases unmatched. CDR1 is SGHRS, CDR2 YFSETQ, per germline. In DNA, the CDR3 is TGCGCCAGCGCACCGACTAGCGGGGGGGCCAACACCGGGGAGCTGTTTTTT. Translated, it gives CASAPTSGGANTGELFF.

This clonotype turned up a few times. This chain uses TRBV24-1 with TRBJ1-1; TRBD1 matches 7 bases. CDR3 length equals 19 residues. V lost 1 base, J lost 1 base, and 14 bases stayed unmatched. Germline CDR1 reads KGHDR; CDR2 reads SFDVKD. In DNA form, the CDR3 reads TGTGCCACCAGTGATTTTCGAAGGGACAGAGAGCACTCGAACACTGAAGCTTTCTTT. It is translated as CATSDFRRDREHSNTEAFF.

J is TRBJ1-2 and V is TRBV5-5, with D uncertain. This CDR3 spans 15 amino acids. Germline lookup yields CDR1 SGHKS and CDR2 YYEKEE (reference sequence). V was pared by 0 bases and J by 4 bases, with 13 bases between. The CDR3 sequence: CASSLVSDTIYGYTF. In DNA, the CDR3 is TGTGCCAGCAGCTTGGTCAGCGACACAATCTATGGCTACACCTTC. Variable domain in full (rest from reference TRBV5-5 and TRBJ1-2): DAGVTQSPTHLIKTRGQQVTLRCSPISGHKSVSWYQQVLGQGPQFIFQYYEKEERGRGNFPDRFSARQFPNYSSELNVNALLLGDSALYLCASSLVSDTIYGYTFGSGTRLTVV.

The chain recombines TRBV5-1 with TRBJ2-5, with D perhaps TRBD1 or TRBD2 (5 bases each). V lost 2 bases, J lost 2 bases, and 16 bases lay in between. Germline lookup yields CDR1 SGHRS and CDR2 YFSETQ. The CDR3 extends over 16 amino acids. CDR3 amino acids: CASSFTPGRPQETQYF. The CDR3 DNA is TGCGCCAGCAGCTTTACGCCGGGACGCCCTCAAGAGACCCAGTACTTC.

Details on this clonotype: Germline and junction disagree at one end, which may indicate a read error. CDR3 DNA sequence: TGTGCCATCAGTGGGGGACAGCAATACAACGAGCAGTTCTTC. This gives the protein CAISGGQQYNEQFF. The chain joins TRBV10-3 to TRBJ2-1, with TRBD1 matching 7 bases. Germline-derived CDR1 and CDR2 are ENHRY and SYGVKD. The CDR3 sequence is 14 residues long.

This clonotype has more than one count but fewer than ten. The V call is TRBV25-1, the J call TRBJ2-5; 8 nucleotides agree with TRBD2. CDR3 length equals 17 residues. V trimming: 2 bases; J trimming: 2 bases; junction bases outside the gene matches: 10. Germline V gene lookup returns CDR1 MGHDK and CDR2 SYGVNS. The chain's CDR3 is CASSERLAGWLQETQYF. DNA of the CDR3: TGTGCCAGCAGTGAAAGGCTAGCGGGTTGGCTACAAGAGACCCAGTACTTC.

In nucleotides, the CDR3 is TGCGCCAGCAGCCAAGATGGGCAGGGTTATGGCTATGGCTACACCTTC. Amino acid sequence: CASSQDGQGYGYGYTF. The chain links TRBV4-1 to TRBJ1-2; possibly TRBD1 for D (5 bases). The CDR3 is made up of 16 amino acids. The V gene's germline CDR1 is MGHRA and CDR2 YSYEKL. Deletions cut 0 bases from V and 4 bases from J, with 15 bases between.

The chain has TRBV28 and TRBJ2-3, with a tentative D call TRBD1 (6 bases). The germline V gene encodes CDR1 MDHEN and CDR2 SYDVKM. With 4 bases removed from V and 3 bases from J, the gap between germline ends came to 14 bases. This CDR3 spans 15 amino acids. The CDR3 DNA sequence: TGTGCCAGCAGTTCCTCAGGGGATGGGACAGATACGCAGTATTTT. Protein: CASSSSGDGTDTQYF.

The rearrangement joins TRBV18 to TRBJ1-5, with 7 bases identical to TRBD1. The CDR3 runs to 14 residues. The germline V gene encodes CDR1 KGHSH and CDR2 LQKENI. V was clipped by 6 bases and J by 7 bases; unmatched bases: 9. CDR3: CASSADREYQPQHF. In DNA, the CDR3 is TGTGCCAGCTCCGCTGACAGGGAATACCAGCCCCAGCATTTT.

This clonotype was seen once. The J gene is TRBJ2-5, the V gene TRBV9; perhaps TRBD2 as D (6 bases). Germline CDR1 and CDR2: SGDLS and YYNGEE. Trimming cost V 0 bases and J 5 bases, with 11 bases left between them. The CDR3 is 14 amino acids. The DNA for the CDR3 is TGTGCCAGCAGCGTAGCCCCTCGGGGGGAGACCCAGTACTTC. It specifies CASSVAPRGETQYF. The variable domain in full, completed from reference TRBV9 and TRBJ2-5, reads DSGVTQTPKHLITATGQRVTLRCSPRSGDLSVYWYQQSLDQGLQFLIQYYNGEERAKGNILERFSAQQFPDLHSELNLSSLELGDSALYFCASSVAPRGETQYFGPGTRLLVL.

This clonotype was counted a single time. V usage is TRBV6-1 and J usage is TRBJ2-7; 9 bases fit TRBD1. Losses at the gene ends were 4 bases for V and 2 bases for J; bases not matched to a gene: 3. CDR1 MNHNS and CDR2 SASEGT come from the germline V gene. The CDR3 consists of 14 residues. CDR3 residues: CASSGDRAPYEQYF. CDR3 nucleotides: TGTGCCAGCAGTGGGGACAGGGCCCCCTACGAGCAGTACTTC.